This is a list of T cell receptor beta chains from one sample in a study of T cells in tuberculosis. Method: immunoSEQ multiplex PCR; TCRdb's copy keeps in-frame clones and lacks some. Here the sample spans around 60,000 clones, around 86% being singletons. The material sequenced was CD1b-GMM tetramer-negative cells sorted from PBMCs. All receptors come from an adult woman with latent tuberculosis. CDR3s include the opening cysteine and the closing phenylalanine or tryptophan. A D gene is named only where the DNA matches it firmly. Clone size is stated in some rows and not others, as once, few, many or a class when expanded.

TRBJ2-2 | . | TRBV2 | 13 | . | TGTGCCAGCAGTGAAGCGCAGGCCGGGGAGCTGTTTTTT | CASSEAQAGELFF
TRBJ2-1 | . | TRBV7-2 | 16 | TRBD2 | TGTGCCAGCAGCTTAGATGGGGGGGGTTCCTACAATGAGCAGTTCTTC | CASSLDGGGSYNEQFF
TRBJ2-7 | . | TRBV19 | 13 | TRBD1 | TGTGCCAGTAGAGGAGACAGGGGTGCCGAGCAGTACTTC | CASRGDRGAEQYF
TRBJ1-1 | few | TRBV21-1 | 17 | . | TGTGCCAGCAGCGAGCGGGACAGGGACTCGATAAACACTGAAGCTTTCTTT | CASSERDRDSINTEAFF
TRBJ1-1 | . | TRBV6-5 | 15 | . | TGTGCCAGCAGCCAGGGGCGAAGAATGAACACTGAAGCTTTCTTT | CASSQGRRMNTEAFF
TRBJ1-3 | . | TRBV6-5 | 15 | . | TGTGCCAGCAGTTACGGGCGCAGCTCTGGAAACACCATATATTTT | CASSYGRSSGNTIYF
TRBJ2-7 | . | TRBV2 | 18 | . | TGTGCCAGCAGTGAAGCGCCTCCGGCCGCCCACGGACTCTACGAGCAGTACTTC | CASSEAPPAAHGLYEQYF
TRBJ2-7 | . | TRBV4-3 | 15 | . | TGCGCCAGCAGCCTGGGGACATATAGCTCCTACGAGCAGTACTTC | CASSLGTYSSYEQYF
TRBJ2-5 | . | TRBV7-9 | 15 | TRBD1 | TGTGCCAGCAGCCCCCGGGACAGGGACCCAGAGACCCAGTACTTC | CASSPRDRDPETQYF
TRBJ2-1 | . | TRBV11-3 | 13 | . | TGTGCCAGCAGCTTAGCTGGAGACCCCGCTACGTTCTTC | CASSLAGDPATFF
TRBJ1-2 | . | TRBV7-2 | 11 | . | TGTGCCACCTGGGGCCGCTATGGCTACACCTTC | CATWGRYGYTF
TRBJ2-7 | once | TRBV28 | 15 | TRBD2 | TGTGCCAGCAGAGACCCGGGACTAGCGGTCTACGAGCAGTACTTC | CASRDPGLAVYEQYF
TRBJ2-6 | . | TRBV5-1 | 15 | . | TGCGCCAGCAGCCGCGAGGGTTCGGAGGCCAACGTCCTGACTTTC | CASSREGSEANVLTF
TRBJ2-2 | . | TRBV5-6 | 15 | . | TGTGCCAGCAGCTTGACGGGGGTTGGGACCGGGGAGCTGTTTTTT | CASSLTGVGTGELFF
TRBJ2-7 | few | TRBV6-6 | 15 | . | TGTGCCAGCACGCTCGGAGGGAGGGGGGCCTACGAGCAGTACTTC | CASTLGGRGAYEQYF
TRBJ1-3 | few | TRBV19 | 15 | TRBD1 | TGTGCCAGTAGCCTCACAGGGGGAAGTGGAAACACCATATATTTT | CASSLTGGSGNTIYF
TRBJ1-2 | once | TRBV28 | 13 | . | TGTGCCAGCAACCAATCCAGGGGATCTGGCTACACCTTC | CASNQSRGSGYTF
TRBJ2-1 | . | TRBV6-1 | 15 | TRBD2 | TGTGCCAGCAGTGAAATGGGACTAGCGCCGAATGAGCAGTTCTTC | CASSEMGLAPNEQFF
TRBJ1-1 | . | TRBV27 | 14 | . | TGTGCCAGCAGTTTGGGTCAGGGGTACACTGAAGCTTTCTTT | CASSLGQGYTEAFF
TRBJ2-5 | few | TRBV27 | 14 | TRBD2 | TGTGCCAGCAGTCACGGGACTAGCGGGGAGACCCAGTACTTC | CASSHGTSGETQYF
TRBJ1-1 | . | TRBV2 | 9 | . | TGTGCCAGCAGTCTTGAAGCTTTCTTT | CASSLEAFF
TRBJ2-3 | . | TRBV28 | 17 | . | TGTGCCAGCAGTTCACCTAACAGCCCGAGCAGCACAGATACGCAGTATTTT | CASSSPNSPSSTDTQYF
TRBJ1-5 | . | TRBV19 | 15 | . | TGTGCCAGTAGTATAGGCCGGGGGGGCGGTCAGCCCCAGCATTTT | CASSIGRGGGQPQHF
TRBJ2-3 | . | TRBV18 | 16 | . | TGTGCCAGCTCATATAGCGGCGGGCGGTCCACAGATACGCAGTATTTT | CASSYSGGRSTDTQYF
TRBJ2-7 | . | TRBV6-5 | 14 | TRBD1 | TGTGCCAGCAGTTACAACAGGGGGAGGTACGAGCAGTACTTC | CASSYNRGRYEQYF
TRBJ2-1 | . | TRBV13 | 15 | TRBD2 | TGTGCCAGCAGCCCAGTTGGGGGGGGGTCCGATGAGCAGTTCTTC | CASSPVGGGSDEQFF
TRBJ2-3 | . | TRBV30 | 10 | . | TGTGCCTGGGGAGAGGGTACGCAGTATTTT | CAWGEGTQYF